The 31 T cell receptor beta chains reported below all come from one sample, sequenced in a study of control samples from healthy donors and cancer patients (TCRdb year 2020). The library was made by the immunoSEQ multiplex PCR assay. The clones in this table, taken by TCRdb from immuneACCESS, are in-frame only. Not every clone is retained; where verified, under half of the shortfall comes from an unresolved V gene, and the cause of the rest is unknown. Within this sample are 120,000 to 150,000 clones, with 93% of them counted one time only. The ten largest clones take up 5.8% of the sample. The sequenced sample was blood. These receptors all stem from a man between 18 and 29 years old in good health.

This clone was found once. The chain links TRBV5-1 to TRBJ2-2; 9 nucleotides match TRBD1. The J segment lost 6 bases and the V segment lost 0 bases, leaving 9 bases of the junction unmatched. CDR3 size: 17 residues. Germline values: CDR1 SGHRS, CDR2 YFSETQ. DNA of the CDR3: TGCGCCAGCAGCTTGGCTACCGGGACAGGGTACGCCGGGGAGCTGTTTTTT. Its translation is CASSLATGTGYAGELFF.

Here the CDR3 DNA reads TGCAGCGTTGAAGGCCCCCGGAGGCCAACGAACACTGAAGCTTTCTTT. The encoded protein is CSVEGPRRPTNTEAFF. The rearrangement uses TRBV29-1 and TRBJ1-1; D is undetermined. The CDR3 runs 16 residues. Trimming stripped 1 base from V and 1 base from J, with 16 bases between. Germline lookup yields CDR1 SQVTM and CDR2 ANQGSEA.

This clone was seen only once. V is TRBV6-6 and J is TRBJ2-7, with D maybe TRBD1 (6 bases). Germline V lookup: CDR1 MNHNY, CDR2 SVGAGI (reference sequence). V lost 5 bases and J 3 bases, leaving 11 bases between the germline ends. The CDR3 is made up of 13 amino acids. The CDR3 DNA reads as TGTGCCAGCAGTCCTGGACAGAACTACGAGCAGTACTTC. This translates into CASSPGQNYEQYF.

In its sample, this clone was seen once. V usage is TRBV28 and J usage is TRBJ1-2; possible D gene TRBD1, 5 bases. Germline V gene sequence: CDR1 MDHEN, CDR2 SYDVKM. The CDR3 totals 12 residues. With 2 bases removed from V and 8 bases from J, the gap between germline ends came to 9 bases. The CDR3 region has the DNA TGTGCCAGCAGTTTAAGGGGTTTAGGCTACACCTTC. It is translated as CASSLRGLGYTF.

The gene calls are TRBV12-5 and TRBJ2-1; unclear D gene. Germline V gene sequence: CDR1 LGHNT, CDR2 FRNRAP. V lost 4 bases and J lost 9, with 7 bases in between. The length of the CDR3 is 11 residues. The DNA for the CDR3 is TGTGCTAGTGGTTCCCCGAGTGAGCAGTTCTTC. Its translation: CASGSPSEQFF.

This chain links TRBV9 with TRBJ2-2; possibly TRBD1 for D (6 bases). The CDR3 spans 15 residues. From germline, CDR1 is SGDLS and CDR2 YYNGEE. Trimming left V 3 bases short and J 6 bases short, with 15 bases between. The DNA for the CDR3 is TGTGCCAGCAGCGCCCGGGACACCAGAGCCGGGGAGCTGTTTTTT. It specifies CASSARDTRAGELFF.

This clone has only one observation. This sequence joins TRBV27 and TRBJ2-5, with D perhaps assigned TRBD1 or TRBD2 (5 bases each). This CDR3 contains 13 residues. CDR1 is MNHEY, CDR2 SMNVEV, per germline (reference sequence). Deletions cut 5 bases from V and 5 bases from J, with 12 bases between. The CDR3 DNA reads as TGTGCCAGCAGTCCCCTAGGGGAGGAGACCCAGTACTTC. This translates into CASSPLGEETQYF.

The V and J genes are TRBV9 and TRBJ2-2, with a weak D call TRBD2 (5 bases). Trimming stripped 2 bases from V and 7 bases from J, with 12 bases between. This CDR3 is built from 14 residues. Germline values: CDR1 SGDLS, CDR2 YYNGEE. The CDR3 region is CASSVSGGFGELFF. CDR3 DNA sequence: TGTGCCAGCAGCGTCTCGGGCGGGTTCGGGGAGCTGTTTTTT.

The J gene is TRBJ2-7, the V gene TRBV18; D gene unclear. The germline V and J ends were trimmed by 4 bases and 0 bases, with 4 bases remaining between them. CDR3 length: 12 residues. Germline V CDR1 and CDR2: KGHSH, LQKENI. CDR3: CASSLGSYEQYF. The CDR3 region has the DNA TGTGCCAGCTCACTAGGCTCCTACGAGCAGTACTTC. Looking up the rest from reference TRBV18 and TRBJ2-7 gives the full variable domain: NAGVMQNPRHLVRRRGQEARLRCSPMKGHSHVYWYRQLPEEGLKFMVYLQKENIIDESGMPKERFSAEFPKEGPSILRIQQVVRGDSAAYFCASSLGSYEQYFGPGTRLTVT.

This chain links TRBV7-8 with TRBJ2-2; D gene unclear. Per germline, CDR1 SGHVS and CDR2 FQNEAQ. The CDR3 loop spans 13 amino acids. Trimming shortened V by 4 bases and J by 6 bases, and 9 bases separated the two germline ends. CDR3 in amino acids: CASSSIRPGELFF. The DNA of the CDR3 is TGTGCCAGCAGCTCTATCAGGCCCGGGGAGCTGTTTTTT.

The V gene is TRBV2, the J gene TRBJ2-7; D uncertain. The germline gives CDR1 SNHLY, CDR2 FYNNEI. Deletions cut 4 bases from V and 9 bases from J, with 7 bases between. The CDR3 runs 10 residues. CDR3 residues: CASSGHVQYF. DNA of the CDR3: TGTGCCAGCAGTGGACATGTGCAGTACTTC.

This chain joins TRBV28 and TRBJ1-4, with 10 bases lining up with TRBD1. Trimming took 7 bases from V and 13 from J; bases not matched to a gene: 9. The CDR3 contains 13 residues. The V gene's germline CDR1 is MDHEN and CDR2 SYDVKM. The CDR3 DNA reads TGTGCCAGCAACCGGGACAGGGGCTCGCGACTGTTTTTT. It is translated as CASNRDRGSRLFF.

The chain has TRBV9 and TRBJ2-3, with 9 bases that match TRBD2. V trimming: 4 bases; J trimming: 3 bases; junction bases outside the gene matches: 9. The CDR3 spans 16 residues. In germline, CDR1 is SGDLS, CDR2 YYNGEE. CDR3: CASSSSSGSGTDTQYF. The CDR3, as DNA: TGTGCCAGCAGCTCGAGTAGCGGGAGTGGAACAGATACGCAGTATTTT.

The CDR3 spells CASSPGASTDTQYF. The CDR3 DNA reads as TGTGCCAGCAGCCCGGGGGCCAGCACAGATACGCAGTATTTT. This chain uses TRBV3-1 (or the pseudogene TRBV3-2) with TRBJ2-3; D may be TRBD1 or TRBD2 (6 bases each). The CDR3 runs to 14 residues. V was cut by 4 bases and J by 0 bases, with 8 bases left in between. The germline V gene has CDR1 LGHDT and CDR2 YNNKEL (reference sequence).

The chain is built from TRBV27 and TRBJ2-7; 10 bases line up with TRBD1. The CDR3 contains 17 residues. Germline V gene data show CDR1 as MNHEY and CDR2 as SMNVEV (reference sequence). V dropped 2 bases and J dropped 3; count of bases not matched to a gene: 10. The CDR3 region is CASSLLPSGQGSYEQYF. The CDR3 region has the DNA TGTGCCAGCAGTTTACTCCCATCGGGACAGGGGAGCTACGAGCAGTACTTC.

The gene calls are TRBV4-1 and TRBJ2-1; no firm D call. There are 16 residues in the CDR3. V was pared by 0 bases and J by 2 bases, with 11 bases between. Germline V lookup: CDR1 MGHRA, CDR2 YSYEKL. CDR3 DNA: TGCGCCAGCAGCCAAGAGGCCGGAAACGCCTACAATGAGCAGTTCTTC. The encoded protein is CASSQEAGNAYNEQFF.

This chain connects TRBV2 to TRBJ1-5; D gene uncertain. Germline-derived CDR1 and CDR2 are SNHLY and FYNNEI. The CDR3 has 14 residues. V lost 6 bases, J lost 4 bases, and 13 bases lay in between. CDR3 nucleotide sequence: TGTGCCAGCAGCAGCCACGGAGGAAATCAGCCCCAGCATTTT. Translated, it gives CASSSHGGNQPQHF.

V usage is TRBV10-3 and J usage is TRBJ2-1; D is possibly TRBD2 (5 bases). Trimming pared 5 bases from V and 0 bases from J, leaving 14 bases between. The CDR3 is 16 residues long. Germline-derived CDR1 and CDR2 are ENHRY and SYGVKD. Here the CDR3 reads CAISSYPGSSYNEQFF. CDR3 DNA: TGTGCCATCAGTTCCTACCCGGGAAGCTCCTACAATGAGCAGTTCTTC.

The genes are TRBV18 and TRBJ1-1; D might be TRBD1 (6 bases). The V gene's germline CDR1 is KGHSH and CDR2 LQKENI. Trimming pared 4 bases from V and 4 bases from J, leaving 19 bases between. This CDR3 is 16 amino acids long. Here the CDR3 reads CASSQRTVRQGTEAFF. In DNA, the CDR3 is TGTGCCAGCTCACAAAGGACAGTTAGGCAAGGCACTGAAGCTTTCTTT. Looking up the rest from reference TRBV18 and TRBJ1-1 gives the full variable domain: NAGVMQNPRHLVRRRGQEARLRCSPMKGHSHVYWYRQLPEEGLKFMVYLQKENIIDESGMPKERFSAEFPKEGPSILRIQQVVRGDSAAYFCASSQRTVRQGTEAFFGQGTRLTVV.

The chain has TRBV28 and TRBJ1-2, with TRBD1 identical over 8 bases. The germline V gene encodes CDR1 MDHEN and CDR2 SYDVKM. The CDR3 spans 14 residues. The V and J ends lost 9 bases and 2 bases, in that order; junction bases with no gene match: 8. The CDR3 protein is CASIQGDLNYGYTF. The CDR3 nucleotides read TGTGCCAGTATACAGGGGGACCTAAACTATGGCTACACCTTC.

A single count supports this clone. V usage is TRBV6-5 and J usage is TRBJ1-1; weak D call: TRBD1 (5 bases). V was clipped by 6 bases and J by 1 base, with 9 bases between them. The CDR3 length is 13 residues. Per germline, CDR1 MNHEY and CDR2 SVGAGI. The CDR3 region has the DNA TGTGCCAGCAGCCGGGACTGGAACACTGAAGCTTTCTTT. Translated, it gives CASSRDWNTEAFF.

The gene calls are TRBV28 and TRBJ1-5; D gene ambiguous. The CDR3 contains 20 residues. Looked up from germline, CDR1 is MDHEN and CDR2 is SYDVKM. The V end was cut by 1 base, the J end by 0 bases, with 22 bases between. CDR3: CASSLSYRNLRVVSNQPQHF. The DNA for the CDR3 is TGTGCCAGCAGTTTATCGTACCGAAATCTTCGCGTGGTTAGCAATCAGCCCCAGCATTTT.

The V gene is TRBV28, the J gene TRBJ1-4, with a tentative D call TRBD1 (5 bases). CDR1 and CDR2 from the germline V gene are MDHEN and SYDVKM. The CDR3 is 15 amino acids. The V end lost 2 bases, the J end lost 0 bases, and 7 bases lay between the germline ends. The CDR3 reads CASSLLGATNEKLFF. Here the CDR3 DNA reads TGTGCCAGCAGTTTACTGGGGGCAACTAATGAAAAACTGTTTTTT.

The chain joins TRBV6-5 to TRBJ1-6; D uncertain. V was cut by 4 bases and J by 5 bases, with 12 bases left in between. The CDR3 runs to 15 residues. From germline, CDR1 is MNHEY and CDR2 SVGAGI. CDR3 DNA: TGTGCCAGCAGTTCCCAGCGAGGACATAATTCACCCCTCCACTTT. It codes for CASSSQRGHNSPLHF.

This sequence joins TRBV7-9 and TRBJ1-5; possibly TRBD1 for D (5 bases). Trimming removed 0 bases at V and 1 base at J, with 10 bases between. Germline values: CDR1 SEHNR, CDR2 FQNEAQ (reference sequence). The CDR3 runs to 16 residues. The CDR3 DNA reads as TGTGCCAGCAGCTTAGCCTCGGGGACGAGCAATCAGCCCCAGCATTTT. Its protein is CASSLASGTSNQPQHF.

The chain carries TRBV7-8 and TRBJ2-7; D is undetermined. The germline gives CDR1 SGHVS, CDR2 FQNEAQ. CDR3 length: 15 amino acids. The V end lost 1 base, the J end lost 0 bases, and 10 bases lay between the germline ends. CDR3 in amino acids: CASSLVGPNSYEQYF. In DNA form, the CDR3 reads TGTGCCAGCAGCTTAGTGGGCCCTAACTCCTACGAGCAGTACTTC.

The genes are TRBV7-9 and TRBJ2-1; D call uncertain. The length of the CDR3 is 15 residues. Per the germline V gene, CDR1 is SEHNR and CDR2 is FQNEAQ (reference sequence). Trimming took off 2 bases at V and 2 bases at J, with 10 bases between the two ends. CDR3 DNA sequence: TGTGCCAGCAGCTTACTCGGCGGACCCTACAATGAGCAGTTCTTC. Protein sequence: CASSLLGGPYNEQFF.

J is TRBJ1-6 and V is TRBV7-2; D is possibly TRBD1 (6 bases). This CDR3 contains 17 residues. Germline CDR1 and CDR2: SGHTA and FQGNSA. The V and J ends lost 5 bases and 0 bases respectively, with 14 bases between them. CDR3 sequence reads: CASSPQGFSSYNSPLHF. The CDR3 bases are TGTGCCAGCAGCCCGCAGGGGTTCAGCTCCTATAATTCACCCCTCCACTTT.

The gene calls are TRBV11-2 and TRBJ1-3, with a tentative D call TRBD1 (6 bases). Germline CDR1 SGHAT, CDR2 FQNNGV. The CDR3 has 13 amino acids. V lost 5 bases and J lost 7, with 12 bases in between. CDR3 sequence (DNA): TGTGCCAGCAGCCAGATCAGGGGTAACACCATATATTTT. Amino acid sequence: CASSQIRGNTIYF.

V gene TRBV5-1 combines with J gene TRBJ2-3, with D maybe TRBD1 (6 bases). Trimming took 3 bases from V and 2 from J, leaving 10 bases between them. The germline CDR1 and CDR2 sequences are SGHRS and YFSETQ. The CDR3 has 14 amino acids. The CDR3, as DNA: TGCGCCAGCAGCTGGGGGCTAGTCACAGATACGCAGTATTTT. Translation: CASSWGLVTDTQYF.

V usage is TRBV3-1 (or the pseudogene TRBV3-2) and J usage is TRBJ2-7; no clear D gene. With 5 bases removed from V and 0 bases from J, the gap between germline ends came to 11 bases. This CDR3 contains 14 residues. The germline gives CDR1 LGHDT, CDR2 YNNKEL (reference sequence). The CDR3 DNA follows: TGTGCCAGCAGCATCGGTACCCGCTCCTACGAGCAGTACTTC. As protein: CASSIGTRSYEQYF.